A selection of T cell receptor beta chains follows, all from one sample in a study of radiotherapy plus CTLA-4 blockade in lung cancer. TCRdb's table, derived via immunoSEQ multiplex PCR, lists solely in-frame clones and lacks some. In the table there are roughly 120,000 clones, 70% to 85% of which are singletons. The sequenced sample was peripheral blood, obtained from a patient treated with radiotherapy plus ipilimumab. These receptors were obtained from a human donor with non-small cell lung cancer that progressed on radiotherapy plus ipilimumab. Some clones in this sample may be carry-over from other donors' samples. Each CDR3 is given without its conserved first and last residue.

v_call	j_call	cdr3_aa
TRBV7-9	TRBJ1-2	ASSPPGRINYGYT
TRBV7-2	TRBJ1-5	ASSLGQSSNQPQH
TRBV5-6	TRBJ2-2	ASSRINGELF
TRBV5-6	TRBJ1-2	ASSLDGTQWVYT
TRBV19	TRBJ1-1	ASRLDRIDTEAF
TRBV9	TRBJ2-1	ASSVGLYEQF
TRBV7-9	TRBJ1-1	ASSLRGGATEAF
TRBV23-1	TRBJ1-1	ASSQVPKGLTEAF
TRBV9	TRBJ2-2	ASSRVINTGELF
TRBV19	TRBJ1-2	ASSMGIYGYT
TRBV2	TRBJ1-5	ASTALSGHPNQPQH
TRBV5-4	TRBJ1-1	ASSPGPPEAF
TRBV9	TRBJ1-4	ASSVGTGQEEKLF
TRBV6-1	TRBJ2-4	ASSVDRVNIQY
TRBV4-1	TRBJ1-2	ASSQDQVVRASSRYT
TRBV19	TRBJ2-7	ASSMGGVGSYEQY
TRBV6-6	TRBJ1-1	ASSSQSRSF
TRBV7-2	TRBJ1-5	ASSSRGGANSNQPQH
TRBV4-3	TRBJ2-1	ASSQSGNTRDVYNEQF
TRBV10-3	TRBJ1-4	AISGTQGGSEKLF
TRBV4-3	TRBJ2-3	ASSRRGGEGDTQY
TRBV5-4	TRBJ2-3	ASSLLQGGTDTQY
TRBV4-3	TRBJ2-2	ASSRQSGGANTGELF
TRBV4-3	TRBJ1-2	ASSPAVPGLSYGYT
TRBV5-4	TRBJ1-1	ASSQTGGTEAF
TRBV2	TRBJ1-2	ASSESGRGSYGYT
TRBV5-5	TRBJ2-7	ASSRPGQSSYEQY
TRBV5-4	TRBJ2-7	ASSLRLAGLPYEQY
TRBV29-1	TRBJ2-4	SVAPILAKNIQY
TRBV5-6	TRBJ2-5	ASSLAGPPETQY
TRBV5-4	TRBJ2-7	ASSVSMTGGYEQY
TRBV4-3	TRBJ1-4	ASSQLTGGWGEKLF
TRBV5-1	TRBJ2-3	ASSLTSVGTDTQY
TRBV20-1	TRBJ1-2	SAGRTNGYT
TRBV10-3	TRBJ2-7	AISPRSSGISYEQY
TRBV5-1	TRBJ1-2	ASRREVGAKYGYT
TRBV4-1	TRBJ1-2	ASSQVAGNYGYT
TRBV21-1	TRBJ2-7	ASSNTYEQY
TRBV27	TRBJ2-3	ASRLNRGDTQY
TRBV9	TRBJ1-3	ASRSGDSSGNTIY
TRBV13	TRBJ2-1	ASSVVGPGQGFGIAYNEQF
TRBV2	TRBJ1-5	ASSEWGASNQPQH
TRBV4-3	TRBJ1-2	ASSQDDNRGAGYT
TRBV27	TRBJ2-2	ASSFLAGGLLGGELF
TRBV10-3	TRBJ1-2	AISESGTGLNYGYT
TRBV4-1	TRBJ1-2	ASSQVRANYGYT
TRBV4-3	TRBJ2-1	ASSQDGGRYNEQF
TRBV29-1	TRBJ1-2	SVGAGTGFLSGYT
TRBV5-5	TRBJ1-6	ASSLAQGGNSPLH
TRBV5-4	TRBJ2-5	ASSWDLGQETQY
TRBV4-3	TRBJ2-3	ASSQVRQRTDTQY
TRBV11-2	TRBJ2-1	ASSLAPGTGNNEQF
TRBV7-2	TRBJ2-1	ASGGAPHNEQF
TRBV27	TRBJ2-3	ASRTFRGRTDTQY
TRBV18	TRBJ2-2	ASSPRGTDPGTGELF